Detailed here is one TCR beta chain. These data originate in a study of shared clonotypes between healthy human individuals. As for the study in general: The composition of the donors was two women and a few men aged 18 to 49.

None of the donors, who were healthy HIV-negative adults, had recently had acute infections or vaccinations. This CDR3 region has 17 residues. J lost 3 bases, V lost 3 bases, and 14 bases had no gene match. The germline CDR1 and CDR2 sequences are SGHRS and YFSETQ. When replicate PCRs were run on sorted subsets, they used 150 to 200 ng DNA, tens of thousands of T cell genomes. Here immunoSEQ multiplex PCR was the method, and the copy in TCRdb shows in-frame clones only, minus some. The sample holds 2,500,000 or so clones; 85% to 95% are singletons and the top ten take over 0.12%. The TCR originated in a man between 18 and 35 years old in good health. The rearrangement uses TRBV5-1 and TRBJ1-1; the match to TRBD1 covers 7 bases. Specimen: naive CD4+ T cells sorted from blood. Subset given: CD45RA+ positively selected. The CDR3: CASSYYPYRGGDTEAFF. DNA for the CDR3: TGCGCCAGCAGCTACTATCCTTACAGGGGAGGGGACACTGAAGCTTTCTTT.